The sequence of this T cell receptor (beta chain) was determined in a study of blood T cell repertoires in COVID-19. The V end was cut by 5 bases, the J end by 1 base, with 9 bases between. The CDR3 spans 13 residues. Germline V gives CDR1 WNHNN, CDR2 SYGVQD (reference sequence). Followed over time, Seattle patients had been enrolled while infection was active. Method: immunoSEQ multiplex PCR; TCRdb's copy keeps in-frame clones and lacks some. The sample records roughly 180,000 clones, 80% to 85% being singletons. Sequenced sample: peripheral blood. This rearrangement joins TRBV10-1 to TRBJ2-7, with D possibly TRBD1 on 5 matching bases. The TCR comes from a woman aged 40 to 50 with COVID-19, enrolled during active disease. CDR3 nucleotide sequence: TGCGCCAGCAGTTTGGACACTTCCTACGAGCAGTACTTC. It translates to CASSLDTSYEQYF.